This TCR beta chain was profiled in a study of post-analysis software for immune sequencing data. Overall study context: Progressive-relapsing, secondary progressive and relapsing-remitting multiple sclerosis were among the disease courses included. Study-wide points: Four to six TRBV segments were more frequent in patients than controls; TRBV5-6, TRBV5-1 and TRBV20-1 belonged to this group. Analysis by F measure revealed that same-batch samples clustered strongly together.

This clonotype was picked up one time. The antigen is undetermined. Presence of unique molecular identifiers characterized the TCR beta cDNA libraries. Yield was about 500,000 cDNA molecules from approximately 0.95 to 9.8 million T cells. TCRdb independently ran MiXCR on the PCR reads; one entry per CDR3 protein. The data hold roughly 870,000 distinct CDR3 sequences, with about 50% observed a single time. There are 16 residues in the CDR3. Trimming took 5 bases from V and 4 from J; bases not matched to a gene: 7. Per germline, CDR1 SEHNR and CDR2 FQNEAQ (reference sequence). V usage is TRBV7-9 and J usage is TRBJ2-3, with 12 bases identical to TRBD2. The clonotype comes from a girl aged 10 to 17 with multiple sclerosis. Specimen: blood. CDR3 sequence reads: CASSPGTSGSADTQYF. The CDR3 DNA is TGTGCCAGCAGCCCCGGGACTAGCGGGTCGGCAGATACGCAGTATTTT.